The 18 T cell receptor beta chains below come from one sample, sequenced in a study of T cell changes during pregnancy in multiple sclerosis (dated by TCRdb to the late 2010s). Library construction relied on the immunoSEQ multiplex PCR assay. The clones in this table, taken by TCRdb from immuneACCESS, are in-frame only. Not every clone is retained; where verified, under half of the shortfall comes from an unresolved V gene, and the cause of the rest is unknown. Across this sample there are 65,000 to 80,000 clones, with 80% to 95% seen only once. The leading ten clones occupy roughly 1% of the sample. Sequences were derived from peripheral blood, sampled in the first trimester of pregnancy. The receptors here all came from a female donor with multiple sclerosis, enrolled in a pregnancy study.

Written as DNA, the CDR3 is TGTGCCAGCAGCGTCCTCGGACTGAACACAGATACGCAGTATTTT. Its protein is CASSVLGLNTDTQYF. The J gene is TRBJ2-3, the V gene TRBV9; D might be TRBD2 (5 bases). Looked up from germline, CDR1 is SGDLS and CDR2 is YYNGEE. V was shortened by 2 bases and J by 2 bases, with 12 bases between the two germline ends. The CDR3 spans 15 residues.

This chain connects TRBV5-1 to TRBJ1-1, with a tentative D call TRBD1 (5 bases). Deletions cut 0 bases from V and 1 base from J, with 7 bases between. The germline gives CDR1 SGHRS, CDR2 YFSETQ. The CDR3 runs to 14 residues. This CDR3 is CASSLADKNTEAFF. CDR3 DNA sequence: TGCGCCAGCAGCTTGGCGGACAAGAACACTGAAGCTTTCTTT. The entire variable domain, with the rest obtained from reference TRBV5-1 and TRBJ1-1, is as follows: KAGVTQTPRYLIKTRGQQVTLSCSPISGHRSVSWYQQTPGQGLQFLFEYFSETQRNKGNFPGRFSGRQFSNSRSEMNVSTLELGDSALYLCASSLADKNTEAFFGQGTRLTVV.

The genes are TRBV19 and TRBJ1-1, with 8 bases lining up with TRBD1. V was pared by 6 bases and J by 5 bases, with 8 bases of the junction left unmatched. The CDR3 loop spans 14 amino acids. The germline gives CDR1 LNHDA, CDR2 SQIVND (reference sequence). CDR3 amino acids: CASRGDRTQTEAFF. Written as DNA, the CDR3 is TGTGCCAGTAGGGGGGACAGGACCCAGACTGAAGCTTTCTTT.

The chain recombines TRBV25-1 with TRBJ2-4; no definite D call. Trimming left V 3 bases short and J 6 bases short, with 12 bases between. The CDR3 loop spans 14 amino acids. In germline, CDR1 is MGHDK, CDR2 SYGVNS. CDR3 protein: CASSDSALGNIQYF. The DNA of the CDR3 is TGTGCCAGCAGTGACAGCGCGCTCGGAAACATTCAGTACTTC. Variable domain in full (rest from reference TRBV25-1 and TRBJ2-4): EADIYQTPRYLVIGTGKKITLECSQTMGHDKMYWYQQDPGMELHLIHYSYGVNSTEKGDLSSESTVSRIRTEHFPLTLESARPSHTSQYLCASSDSALGNIQYFGAGTRLSVL.

The J gene is TRBJ2-3, the V gene TRBV15; 8 nucleotides align to TRBD1. From germline, CDR1 is LNHNV and CDR2 YYDKDF (reference sequence). The CDR3 is 15 amino acids. Trimming took 2 bases from V and 3 from J; bases not matched to a gene: 4. CDR3 DNA sequence: TGTGCCACCAGCAGAAGACAGGGGTGGACAGATACGCAGTATTTT. Translating it yields CATSRRQGWTDTQYF.

The V call is TRBV7-8, the J call TRBJ1-2, with D maybe TRBD1 (6 bases). The CDR3 has 15 amino acids. Germline V gene data show CDR1 as SGHVS and CDR2 as FQNEAQ. V lost 7 bases to trimming and J lost 8 bases, with 23 bases between them. The CDR3 DNA reads as TGTGCCAGCATTCTCCAGGGGAGGGGCGCGGGGGGCTACACCTTC. Protein sequence: CASILQGRGAGGYTF.

The rearrangement uses TRBV2 and TRBJ2-7; D may match TRBD1 or TRBD2 (6 bases each). CDR3 length equals 12 residues. Germline V gives CDR1 SNHLY, CDR2 FYNNEI. Trimming cost V 8 bases and J 3 bases, with 11 bases left between them. This chain's CDR3 is CASGGGGYEQYF. CDR3 bases: TGTGCCAGCGGTGGAGGGGGCTACGAGCAGTACTTC.

The chain employs TRBV4-3 and TRBJ2-7; 8 bases are a match to TRBD1. The CDR3 is 14 residues long. CDR1 and CDR2 from the germline V gene are LGHNA and YSLEER. The J segment lost 6 bases and the V segment lost 0 bases, leaving 4 bases of the junction unmatched. The CDR3, as DNA: TGCGCCAGCAGCCAAGAGGCACAGGGGGGCGAGCAGTACTTC. It is translated as CASSQEAQGGEQYF.

This chain's CDR3 is CASSRDRNYEQYF. For the CDR3, the DNA is TGTGCCAGCAGCAGAGACAGGAACTACGAGCAGTACTTC. This chain links TRBV7-9 with TRBJ2-7, with D perhaps TRBD1 (6 bases). The CDR3 contains 13 residues. V shed 5 bases and J shed 3 bases, with 11 bases lying between them. Germline CDR1 is SEHNR and CDR2 is FQNEAQ (reference sequence).

V is TRBV5-5 and J is TRBJ1-2, with 8 bases aligning to TRBD1. This CDR3 contains 14 residues. The V gene end was trimmed by 4 bases and the J gene end by 4 bases; junction bases not matched to a gene: 6. CDR1 and CDR2 (germline): SGHKS, YYEKEE (reference sequence). DNA for the CDR3: TGTGCCAGCAGCCCACTCGGACAGGGCTATGGCTACACCTTC. This encodes CASSPLGQGYGYTF. Using reference TRBV5-5 and TRBJ1-2 for the parts outside the CDR3, the full variable domain is DAGVTQSPTHLIKTRGQQVTLRCSPISGHKSVSWYQQVLGQGPQFIFQYYEKEERGRGNFPDRFSARQFPNYSSELNVNALLLGDSALYLCASSPLGQGYGYTFGSGTRLTVV.

The V and J genes are TRBV18 and TRBJ2-2; 7 nucleotides match TRBD1. CDR1 is KGHSH and CDR2 is LQKENI in the germline V gene. The CDR3 runs 15 residues. J gave up 4 bases and V 1 base, and 3 bases lay outside the gene matches. The CDR3: CASSPLQGVTGELFF. The CDR3 region has the DNA TGTGCCAGCTCACCACTCCAGGGGGTCACCGGGGAGCTGTTTTTT.

This chain uses TRBV11-2 with TRBJ2-5; 7 positions match TRBD2. This CDR3 is 15 amino acids long. Germline CDR1 SGHAT, CDR2 FQNNGV. Trimming removed 1 base from V and 5 bases from J; junction bases left unmatched: 7. The DNA for the CDR3 is TGTGCCAGCAGCTTAGTTTCGGGAGGCGGTGAGACCCAGTACTTC. The encoded protein is CASSLVSGGGETQYF.

The chain couples TRBV28 to TRBJ1-5; TRBD1 matches at 9 bases. The V gene end was trimmed by 5 bases and the J gene end by 2 bases; junction bases not matched to a gene: 13. This CDR3 comprises 18 residues. CDR1 is MDHEN, CDR2 SYDVKM, per germline. The CDR3 sequence: CASSTGSYRGRGNQPQHF. DNA of the CDR3: TGTGCCAGCAGTACAGGGTCCTACAGGGGGCGCGGCAATCAGCCCCAGCATTTT.

J is TRBJ2-2 and V is TRBV11-3, with TRBD2 matching 12 bases. J gave up 6 bases and V 1 base, and 6 bases lay outside the gene matches. Germline V gene sequence: CDR1 SGHNT, CDR2 YENEEA. This CDR3 is built from 17 residues. CDR3 in DNA: TGTGCCAGCAGCTTAGGCCGACTAGCGGGAGAACCCGGGGAGCTGTTTTTT. Translated: CASSLGRLAGEPGELFF.

This chain uses TRBV18 with TRBJ2-5, with D possibly matching TRBD1 (5 bases). Germline V gene lookup returns CDR1 KGHSH and CDR2 LQKENI. The CDR3 is made up of 14 amino acids. V lost 2 bases, J lost 2 bases, and 9 bases lay in between. The CDR3 DNA is TGTGCCAGCTCACCAGCGGCAGGGCAAGAGACCCAGTACTTC. As protein: CASSPAAGQETQYF.

The V gene is TRBV2, the J gene TRBJ2-7; D unclear. Looked up from germline, CDR1 is SNHLY and CDR2 is FYNNEI. The CDR3 spans 12 residues. The V and J ends lost 6 bases and 4 bases respectively, with 10 bases between them. The CDR3 protein is CASRRNGYEQYF. DNA for the CDR3: TGTGCCAGCAGACGGAACGGGTACGAGCAGTACTTC.

This chain joins TRBV29-1 and TRBJ1-1; D gene uncertain. Trimming took 4 bases from V and 0 from J, leaving 9 bases between them. Germline V gene data show CDR1 as SQVTM and CDR2 as ANQGSEA. The CDR3 has 13 amino acids. CDR3 coding DNA: TGCAGCGTTGTTAGAGCTTTGAACACTGAAGCTTTCTTT. Its translation is CSVVRALNTEAFF.

The chain carries TRBV6-5 and TRBJ1-1; 8 nucleotides align to TRBD1. CDR1 is MNHEY, CDR2 SVGAGI, per germline. This CDR3 comprises 13 residues. After removal of 6 bases from V and 5 bases from J, the junction contained 5 bases not matched to a gene. CDR3 residues: CASSRQGWTEAFF. The DNA for the CDR3 is TGTGCCAGCAGCCGACAGGGGTGGACTGAAGCTTTCTTT.